This TCR beta chain comes out of a study of shared clonotypes between healthy human individuals. Positively selected for CCR7, the CD45RO-negative cells used as naive CD8 cells excluded terminally differentiated effector memory CD45RA+ cells. This clone appeared a single time. Antigen: not known. Study-wide results and caveats: Larger estimated richness was generally recorded for naive subsets relative to memory subsets.

After removal of 4 bases from V and 3 bases from J, the junction contained 10 bases not matched to a gene. The length of the CDR3 is 16 residues. CDR1 SGHVS and CDR2 FNYEAQ come from the germline V gene. Original handling: There were no quality scores in the junction-only immunoSEQ sequences, so filtering differed. TCRdb's table, derived via immunoSEQ multiplex PCR, lists solely in-frame clones and lacks some. From that table come the V and J calls and clone size; the DNA was used to work out D and trimming. In the table there are about 2 million clones, less than 95% of which are singletons. The receptor comes from a man younger than 35 in good health. The chain employs TRBV7-6 and TRBJ2-3; TRBD2 agrees at 7 bases. Material: naive CD8+ T cells sorted from blood. As DNA, the CDR3 is TGTGCCAGCAGCTGGACCACGGAGGGAGGGACAGATACGCAGTATTTT. Encoded protein: CASSWTTEGGTDTQYF. The full variable domain, completed using reference TRBV7-6 and TRBJ2-3, is GAGVSQSPRYKVTKRGQDVALRCDPISGHVSLYWYRQALGQGPEFLTYFNYEAQQDKSGLPNDRFSAERPEGSISTLTIQRTEQRDSAMYRCASSWTTEGGTDTQYFGPGTRLTVL.